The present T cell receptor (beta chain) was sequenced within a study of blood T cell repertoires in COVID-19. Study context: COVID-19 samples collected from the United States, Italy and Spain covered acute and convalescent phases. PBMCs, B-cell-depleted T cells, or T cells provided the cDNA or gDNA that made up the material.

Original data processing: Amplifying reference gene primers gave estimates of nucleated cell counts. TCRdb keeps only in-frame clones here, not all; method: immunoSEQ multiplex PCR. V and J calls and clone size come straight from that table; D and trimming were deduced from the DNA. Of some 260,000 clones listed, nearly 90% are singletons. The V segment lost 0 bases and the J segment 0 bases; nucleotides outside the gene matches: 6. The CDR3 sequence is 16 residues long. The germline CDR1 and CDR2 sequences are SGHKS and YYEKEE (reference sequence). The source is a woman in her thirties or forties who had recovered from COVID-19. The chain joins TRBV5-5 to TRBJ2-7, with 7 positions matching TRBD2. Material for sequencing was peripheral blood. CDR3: CASSLGEGSSSYEQYF. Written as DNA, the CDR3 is TGTGCCAGCAGCTTGGGGGAGGGGTCGAGCTCCTACGAGCAGTACTTC.